A selection of T cell receptor beta chains follows, all from one sample in a study of CD8+CD57+ T cells in acquired aplastic anemia. From the reads, TCRdb called clonotypes with MiXCR, one entry per CDR3 protein. The table lists about 250,000 distinct CDR3 sequences, 47% of them singletons. The specimen sequenced was sorted CD4+, CD8+, or CD8+CD57+ T cells (not recorded which) from PBMCs. These receptors all come from a human donor with aplastic anemia. CDR3s include the opening cysteine and the closing phenylalanine or tryptophan. The D gene is left open where the match is weak. The size field is filled for only some rows; it gives once, few, many or a size class.

j_call | cdr3_length | d_call | clone_size | v_call | cdr3_nt | cdr3_aa
TRBJ2-3 | 13 | NA | NA | TRBV2 | TGTGCCAGCAGGTGGAGGCGAACAGATACGCAGTATTTT | CASRWRRTDTQYF
TRBJ1-5 | 14 | NA | NA | TRBV5-1 | TGCGCCAGCAGCCAGAGAGGGGAGGCTCAGCCCCAGCATTTT | CASSQRGEAQPQHF
TRBJ1-5 | 13 | NA | many | TRBV20-1 | TGCAGTGCTAGCGGGGTTTCGGCTCAGCCCCAGCATTTT | CSASGVSAQPQHF
TRBJ1-2 | 11 | NA | NA | TRBV10-3 | TGTGCCATTTCGGAGACAGATGGCTACACCTTC | CAISETDGYTF
TRBJ1-5 | 20 | NA | NA | TRBV7-3 | TGTGCCAGCAGCTTGATACCTTATGACACTTACATGTGGCGCAATCAGCCCCAGCATTTT | CASSLIPYDTYMWRNQPQHF
TRBJ2-1 | 14 | TRBD1 | NA | TRBV2 | TGTGCCAGTAAAACCGGGACAGGGGGCGGTGAGCAGTTCTTC | CASKTGTGGGEQFF
TRBJ2-4 | 15 | NA | few | TRBV7-3 | TGTGCCAGCAGCTTTGGAACTACCGACGAAAACATTCAGTACTTC | CASSFGTTDENIQYF
TRBJ2-3 | 15 | NA | NA | TRBV25-1 | NA | CASSFGPGGIDTQYF
TRBJ2-7 | 12 | NA | many | TRBV20-1 | TGCAGTGCTCCCCTAGGGGCCTACGAGCAGTACTTC | CSAPLGAYEQYF
TRBJ1-5 | 19 | NA | few | TRBV11-2 | NA | CASSFSGGTNEQFFGPQHF
TRBJ1-5 | 16 | TRBD1 | many | TRBV6-6 | TGTGCCAGCAGCCGCCCGGACAGGGGATGGAGTCAGCCCCAGCATTTT | CASSRPDRGWSQPQHF
TRBJ2-1 | 15 | TRBD1 | NA | TRBV5-1 | TGCGCCAGCAGCTTGGGGGACAGGGCATTCTATGAGCAGTTCTTC | CASSLGDRAFYEQFF
TRBJ2-7 | 13 | NA | NA | TRBV19 | TGTGCCAGTAGCCCGGAAGGGAGAAACGAGCAGTACTTC | CASSPEGRNEQYF
TRBJ2-6 | 17 | TRBD2 | NA | TRBV19 | TGTGCCAGTAGTCCGGGACTAGCGGGCTCTGGGGCCAACGTCCTGACTTTC | CASSPGLAGSGANVLTF
TRBJ1-6 | 15 | TRBD1 | NA | TRBV6-1 | TGTGCCAGCAGTGTGATGACAGGGGAAAATTCACCCCTCCACTTT | CASSVMTGENSPLHF
TRBJ2-7 | 13 | NA | NA | TRBV10-1 | TGTGCCGGCAGTGAGACAGACTCCTACGAGCAGTACTTC | CAGSETDSYEQYF
TRBJ2-3 | 13 | NA | many | TRBV12-5 | TGTGCTAGTGGTTCCACTTCGATAGATACGCAGTATTTT | CASGSTSIDTQYF
TRBJ2-1 | 12 | TRBD2 | many | TRBV2 | TGTGCCAGCACGGGGGGGGCGGGCCAGCAGTTCTTC | CASTGGAGQQFF
TRBJ2-7 | 15 | TRBD2 | once | TRBV2 | TGTGCCAGCACAGGTGGACTAGCGGGAGGGTACGAGCAGTACTTC | CASTGGLAGGYEQYF
TRBJ1-4 | 15 | TRBD1 | NA | TRBV10-3 | TGTGCCATCAGTGAGCAGGGGGCGGGTAATGAAAAACTGTTTTTT | CAISEQGAGNEKLFF
TRBJ2-1 | 15 | TRBD2 | many | TRBV9 | TGTGCCAGCAGCGAGGGGACTAGCCTCTACAATGAGCAGTTCTTC | CASSEGTSLYNEQFF
TRBJ1-2 | 15 | TRBD1 | many | TRBV6-5 | TGTGCCAGCAGTTACTCCCGACAGGGTTCCTATGGCTACACCTTC | CASSYSRQGSYGYTF
TRBJ2-3 | 13 | NA | NA | TRBV7-9 | TGTGCCAGCAGCACACAACGCACAGATACGCAGTATTTT | CASSTQRTDTQYF
TRBJ1-2 | 14 | NA | NA | TRBV20-1 | TGCAGTGCTAGAACCGGCAGGGAGGAGGATGGCTACACCTTC | CSARTGREEDGYTF
TRBJ2-5 | 15 | TRBD1 | many | TRBV7-8 | TGTGCCAGCAGCTTAGGGTCAGGGGGTGTTGAGACCCAGTACTTC | CASSLGSGGVETQYF
TRBJ1-5 | 18 | TRBD1 | NA | TRBV3-1 | TGTGCCAGCAGCCTCGGGACAGGGGGGCGAACCAGCAATCAGCCCCAGCATTTT | CASSLGTGGRTSNQPQHF
TRBJ2-1 | 16 | NA | NA | TRBV20-1 | TGCAGTGCTAGAGATATTGCTAGCGCCTCTTCGGATGAGCAGTTCTTC | CSARDIASASSDEQFF
TRBJ2-3 | 18 | NA | NA | TRBV7-9 | TGTGCCAACAGCTTAGAAGGTGGGCCTCGGCCATTCATAGATACGCAGTATTTT | CANSLEGGPRPFIDTQYF
TRBJ2-2 | 13 | TRBD2 | few | TRBV6-1 | TGTGCCAGCAGTAGCGGGGAGGCCGGGGAGCTGTTTTTT | CASSSGEAGELFF
TRBJ2-7 | 15 | NA | many | TRBV6-1 | TGTGCCAGCAGACCCGGGACATTTAGCTCCTACGAGCAGTACTTC | CASRPGTFSSYEQYF
TRBJ2-2 | 10 | NA | NA | TRBV9 | TGTGCCGGCGGGACCGGGGAGCTGTTTTTT | CAGGTGELFF
TRBJ2-5 | 15 | TRBD2 | many | TRBV19 | TGTGCCAGTAGTCCGACTAGCGGGAGAGGAGAGACCCAGTACTTC | CASSPTSGRGETQYF
TRBJ2-7 | 14 | TRBD2 | many | TRBV5-6 | TGTGCCAGCAGGACTAGCGCGAGCTACTACGAGCAGTACTTC | CASRTSASYYEQYF